The 3 T cell receptor beta chains below come from one sample, sequenced in a study of shared clonotypes between healthy human individuals. Clones were read by immunoSEQ multiplex PCR, and TCRdb kept only the in-frame ones, dropping some. The table lists roughly 490,000 clones, 60% to 85% of them singletons. The sequencing input was PBMCs. The receptor source for this set is a woman aged 40-49 years in good health. Some clones in this sample may be carry-over from other donors' samples.

CDR3 DNA sequence: TGTGCCAGCAGTGAGGCCGGACAGGGGGTTGGTAGTAACTACGAGCAGTACTTC. As protein: CASSEAGQGVGSNYEQYF. V usage is TRBV25-1 and J usage is TRBJ2-7; 10 positions match TRBD1. In germline, CDR1 is MGHDK, CDR2 SYGVNS. Losses at the gene ends were 3 bases for V and 3 bases for J; bases not matched to a gene: 14. The length of the CDR3 is 18 residues.

V gene TRBV18 combines with J gene TRBJ1-2; D possibly corresponds to TRBD1 (5 bases). The CDR3 has 14 residues. V dropped 2 bases and J dropped 4 bases, with 11 bases sitting between them. The germline V gene has CDR1 KGHSH and CDR2 LQKENI. The CDR3 DNA follows: TGTGCCAGCTCACCAGCAGGGTTCGCCTATGGCTACACCTTC. Translating gives CASSPAGFAYGYTF.

The chain employs TRBV19 and TRBJ2-5, with TRBD2 matching 9 bases. The germline gives CDR1 LNHDA, CDR2 SQIVND (reference sequence). The CDR3 spans 12 residues. CDR3 nucleotides: TGTGCTAGCGGGAGAAGCCAAGAGACCCAGTACTTC. Amino acids: CASGRSQETQYF.